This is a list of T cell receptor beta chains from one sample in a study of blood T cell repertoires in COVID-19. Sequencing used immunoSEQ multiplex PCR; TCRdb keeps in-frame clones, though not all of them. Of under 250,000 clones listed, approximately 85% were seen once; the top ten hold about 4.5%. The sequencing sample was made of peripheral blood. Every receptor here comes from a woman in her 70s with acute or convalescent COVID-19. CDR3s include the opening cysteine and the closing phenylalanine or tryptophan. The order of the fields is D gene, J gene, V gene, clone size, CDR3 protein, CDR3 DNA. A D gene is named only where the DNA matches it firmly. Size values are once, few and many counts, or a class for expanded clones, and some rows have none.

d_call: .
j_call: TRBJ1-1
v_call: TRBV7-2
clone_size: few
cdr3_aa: CASSPPGQVNTEAFF
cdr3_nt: TGTGCCAGCAGCCCCCCCGGCCAGGTGAACACTGAAGCTTTCTTT

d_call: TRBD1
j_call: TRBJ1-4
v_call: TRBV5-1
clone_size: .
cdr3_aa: CASSLVGGEEKLFF
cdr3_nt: TGCGCCAGCAGCTTGGTAGGGGGCGAAGAAAAACTGTTTTTT

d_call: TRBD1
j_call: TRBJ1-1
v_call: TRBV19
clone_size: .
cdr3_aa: CASSMPWGAGGVEAFF
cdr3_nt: TGTGCCAGTAGTATGCCCTGGGGGGCAGGGGGCGTAGAAGCTTTCTTT

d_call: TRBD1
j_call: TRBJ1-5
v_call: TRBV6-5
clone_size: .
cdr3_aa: CASKRGPGSNQPQHF
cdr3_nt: TGTGCCAGCAAGAGGGGGCCCGGGAGCAATCAGCCCCAGCATTTT

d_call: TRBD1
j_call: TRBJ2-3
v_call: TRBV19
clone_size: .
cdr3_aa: CASSPPWGTVADTQYF
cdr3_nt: TGTGCCAGTAGTCCCCCGTGGGGGACAGTAGCAGATACGCAGTATTTT

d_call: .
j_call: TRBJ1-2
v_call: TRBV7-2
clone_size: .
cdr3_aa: CASSSGLYGYTF
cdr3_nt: TGTGCCAGCAGCTCCGGTCTCTATGGCTACACCTTC

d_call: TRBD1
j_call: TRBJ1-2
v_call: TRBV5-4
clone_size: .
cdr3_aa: CASSSGNRTGDGYTF
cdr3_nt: TGTGCCAGCAGCTCGGGAAACCGGACAGGGGATGGCTACACCTTC

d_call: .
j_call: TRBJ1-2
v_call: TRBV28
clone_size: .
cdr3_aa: CASSSSGRRGGYTF
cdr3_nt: TGTGCCAGCAGTTCCTCGGGACGGCGGGGAGGCTACACCTTC

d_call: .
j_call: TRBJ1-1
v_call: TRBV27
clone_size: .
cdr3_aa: CASTLTGGNTEAFF
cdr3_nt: TGTGCCAGCACCTTAACGGGGGGCAACACTGAAGCTTTCTTT

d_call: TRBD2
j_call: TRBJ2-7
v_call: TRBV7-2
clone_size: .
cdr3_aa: CASSLLAGGISYEQYF
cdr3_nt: TGTGCCAGCAGCTTACTAGCGGGGGGAATCTCCTACGAGCAGTACTTC

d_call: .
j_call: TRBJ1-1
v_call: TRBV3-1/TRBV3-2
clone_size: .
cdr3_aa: CASSHRELNTEAFF
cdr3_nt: TGTGCCAGCAGCCACAGGGAACTGAACACTGAAGCTTTCTTT

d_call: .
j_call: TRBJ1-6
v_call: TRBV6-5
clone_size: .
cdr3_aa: CASGYAGIDNSPLHF
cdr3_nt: TGTGCCAGCGGGTACGCCGGGATTGATAATTCACCCCTCCACTTT

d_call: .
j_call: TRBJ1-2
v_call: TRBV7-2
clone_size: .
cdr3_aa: CASSLGRGTNYGYTF
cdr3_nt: TGTGCCAGCAGCCTCGGACGAGGGACTAACTATGGCTACACCTTC

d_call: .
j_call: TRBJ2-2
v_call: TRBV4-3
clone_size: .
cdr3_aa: CASSQDRGNTGELFF
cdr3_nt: TGCGCCAGCAGCCAAGACAGGGGGAACACCGGGGAGCTGTTTTTT

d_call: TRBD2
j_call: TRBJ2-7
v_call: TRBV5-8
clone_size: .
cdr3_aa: CASSLWLAGNSYEQYF
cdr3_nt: TGTGCCAGCAGCTTGTGGCTAGCGGGGAATTCCTACGAGCAGTACTTC

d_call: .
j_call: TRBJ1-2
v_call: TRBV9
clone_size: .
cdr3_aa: CASSVGSGDYGYTF
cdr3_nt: TGTGCCAGCAGCGTAGGCTCAGGGGACTATGGCTACACCTTC

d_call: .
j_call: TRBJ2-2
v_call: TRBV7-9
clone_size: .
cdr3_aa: CASSLGGGINTGELFF
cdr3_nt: TGTGCCAGCAGCTTAGGAGGAGGGATCAACACCGGGGAGCTGTTTTTT

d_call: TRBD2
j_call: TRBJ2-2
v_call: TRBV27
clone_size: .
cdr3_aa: CASSAGTSRTGELFF
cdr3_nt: TGTGCCAGCAGTGCCGGGACTAGCAGGACCGGGGAGCTGTTTTTT

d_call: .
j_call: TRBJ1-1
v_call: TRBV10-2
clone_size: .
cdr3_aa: CASNLGGGMSTEAFF
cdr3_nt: TGCGCCAGCAATCTCGGGGGGGGCATGAGCACTGAAGCTTTCTTT

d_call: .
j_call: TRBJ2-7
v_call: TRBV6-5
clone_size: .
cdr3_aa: CASSKPGHGTYEQYF
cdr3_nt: TGTGCCAGCAGTAAACCGGGACACGGAACCTACGAGCAGTACTTC

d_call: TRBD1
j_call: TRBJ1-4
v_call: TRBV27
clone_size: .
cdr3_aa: CASSFDGPGQGGSNEKLFF
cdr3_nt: TGTGCCAGCAGTTTCGATGGCCCAGGACAGGGGGGTTCTAATGAAAAACTGTTTTTT

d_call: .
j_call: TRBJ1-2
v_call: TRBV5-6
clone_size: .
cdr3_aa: CASSLGRAYGYTF
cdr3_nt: TGTGCCAGCAGCTTGGGCAGGGCTTATGGCTACACCTTC

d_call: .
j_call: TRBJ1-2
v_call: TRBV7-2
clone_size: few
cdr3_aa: CASSLSKGGYGYTF
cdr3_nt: TGTGCCAGCAGCTTAAGTAAAGGGGGCTATGGCTACACCTTC

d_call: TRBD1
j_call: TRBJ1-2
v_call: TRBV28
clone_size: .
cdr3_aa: CASSSPRRQGGRGYTF
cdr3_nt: TGTGCCAGCAGTTCCCCTAGAAGACAGGGCGGTAGGGGCTACACCTTC

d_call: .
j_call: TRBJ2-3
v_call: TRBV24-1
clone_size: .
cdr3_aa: CATSLGLPDTQYF
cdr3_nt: TGTGCCACCAGTCTTGGGCTGCCAGATACGCAGTATTTT

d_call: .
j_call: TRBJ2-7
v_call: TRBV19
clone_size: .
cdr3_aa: CASSIGSLNYYEQYF
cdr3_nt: TGTGCCAGTAGTATCGGCAGCCTAAACTATTACGAGCAGTACTTC

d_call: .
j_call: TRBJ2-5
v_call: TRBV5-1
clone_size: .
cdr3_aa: CASSLITGGPEETQYF
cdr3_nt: TGCGCCAGCAGCTTAATAACCGGGGGGCCGGAAGAGACCCAGTACTTC

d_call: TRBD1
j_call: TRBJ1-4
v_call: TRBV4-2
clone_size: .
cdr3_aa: CASSQDRTGSEKLFF
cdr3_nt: TGTGCCAGCAGCCAAGATAGGACAGGGAGCGAAAAACTGTTTTTT

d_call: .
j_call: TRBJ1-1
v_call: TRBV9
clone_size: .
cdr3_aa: CASSVEGENTEAFF
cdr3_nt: TGTGCCAGCAGCGTAGAAGGGGAGAACACTGAAGCTTTCTTT

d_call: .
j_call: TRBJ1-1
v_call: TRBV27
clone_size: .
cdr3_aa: CASSLTRSNTEAFF
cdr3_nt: TGTGCCAGCAGCTTGACACGGTCGAACACTGAAGCTTTCTTT

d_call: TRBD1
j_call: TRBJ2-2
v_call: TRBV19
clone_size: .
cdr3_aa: CASSRRQGRFTGELFF
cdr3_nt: TGTGCCAGTAGTCGACGACAGGGGAGGTTTACCGGGGAGCTGTTTTTT

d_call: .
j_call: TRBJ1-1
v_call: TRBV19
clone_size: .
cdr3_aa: CASTDQQGQRTEAFF
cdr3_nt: TGTGCCAGTACCGATCAACAGGGACAAAGGACTGAAGCTTTCTTT

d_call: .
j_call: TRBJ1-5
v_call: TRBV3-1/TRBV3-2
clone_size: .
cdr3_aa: CASSPGISNQPQHF
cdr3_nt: TGTGCCAGCAGCCCGGGTATTAGCAATCAGCCCCAGCATTTT

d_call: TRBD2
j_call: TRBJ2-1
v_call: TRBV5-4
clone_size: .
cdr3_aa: CASSPTTGGAQFF
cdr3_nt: TGTGCCAGCAGCCCCACTACGGGGGGAGCGCAGTTCTTC

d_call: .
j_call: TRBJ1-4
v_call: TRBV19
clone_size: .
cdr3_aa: CASTPFTNEKLFF
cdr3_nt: TGTGCCAGTACCCCCTTTACTAATGAAAAACTGTTTTTT

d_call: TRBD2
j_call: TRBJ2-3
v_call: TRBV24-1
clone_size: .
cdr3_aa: CATSGLAGGQPPNTQYF
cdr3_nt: TGTGCCACCAGTGGACTAGCGGGGGGCCAGCCACCAAATACACAGTATTTT

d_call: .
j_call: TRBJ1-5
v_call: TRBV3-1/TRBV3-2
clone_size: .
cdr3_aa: CASSQDWGVNQPQHF
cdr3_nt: TGTGCCAGCAGCCAAGATTGGGGGGTTAATCAGCCCCAGCATTTT

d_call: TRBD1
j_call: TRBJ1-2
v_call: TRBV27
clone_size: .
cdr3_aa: CASSFRDRGYGYTF
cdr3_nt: TGTGCCAGCAGTTTCCGGGACAGGGGATATGGCTACACCTTC

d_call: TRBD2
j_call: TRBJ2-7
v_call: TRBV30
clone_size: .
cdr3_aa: CAWSVGGGTSYEQYF
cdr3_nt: TGTGCCTGGAGTGTCGGCGGGGGGACCTCCTACGAGCAGTACTTC

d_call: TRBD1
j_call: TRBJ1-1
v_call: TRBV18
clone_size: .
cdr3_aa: CASSPRGQPNTEAFF
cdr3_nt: TGTGCCAGCTCACCTAGGGGACAGCCGAACACTGAAGCTTTCTTT

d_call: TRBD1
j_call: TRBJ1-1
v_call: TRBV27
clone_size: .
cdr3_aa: CASSLFPTGGHTEAFF
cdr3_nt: TGTGCCAGCAGTTTATTTCCGACAGGGGGGCACACTGAAGCTTTCTTT

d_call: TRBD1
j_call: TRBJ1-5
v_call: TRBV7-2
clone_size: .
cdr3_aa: CASSDLDRGNNQPQHF
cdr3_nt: TGTGCCAGCAGCGACTTGGACAGGGGAAACAATCAGCCCCAGCATTTT

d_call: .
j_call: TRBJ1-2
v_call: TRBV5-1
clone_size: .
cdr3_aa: CASSSVERLEYGYTF
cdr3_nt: TGCGCCAGCAGCTCGGTTGAGCGCCTTGAATATGGCTACACCTTC

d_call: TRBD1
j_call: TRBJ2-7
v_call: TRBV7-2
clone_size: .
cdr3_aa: CASTGQASYEQYF
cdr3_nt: TGTGCCAGCACGGGACAGGCCTCCTACGAGCAGTACTTC

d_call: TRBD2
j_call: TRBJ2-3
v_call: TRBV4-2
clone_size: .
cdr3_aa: CASSQVALAGGLNTDTQYF
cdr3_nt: TGTGCCAGCAGCCAAGTCGCGCTAGCGGGGGGGCTGAACACAGATACGCAGTATTTT

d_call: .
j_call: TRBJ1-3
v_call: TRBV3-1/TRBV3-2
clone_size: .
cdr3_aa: CASSQPATGGNTIYF
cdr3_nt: TGTGCCAGCAGCCAACCCGCGACAGGAGGAAACACCATATATTTT

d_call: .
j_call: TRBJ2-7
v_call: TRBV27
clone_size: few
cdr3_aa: CASSFLVGEQYF
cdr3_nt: TGTGCCAGCAGTTTCCTAGTTGGCGAGCAGTACTTC

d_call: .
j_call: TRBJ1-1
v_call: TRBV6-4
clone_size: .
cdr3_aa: CASSDSPGNTEAFF
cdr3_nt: TGTGCCAGCAGTGACTCTCCAGGGAACACTGAAGCTTTCTTT

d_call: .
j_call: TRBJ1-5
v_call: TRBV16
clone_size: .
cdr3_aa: CASSQSAGVNQPQHF
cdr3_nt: TGTGCCAGCAGCCAATCGGCGGGGGTGAATCAGCCCCAGCATTTT

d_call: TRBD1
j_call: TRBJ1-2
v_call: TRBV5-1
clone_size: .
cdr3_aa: CASSLGTGGSYGYTF
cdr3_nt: TGCGCCAGCAGCTTGGGGACAGGGGGCAGCTATGGCTACACCTTC

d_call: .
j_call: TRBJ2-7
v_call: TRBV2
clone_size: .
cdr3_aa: CASSLEAESYEQYF
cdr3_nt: TGTGCCAGCAGCCTTGAAGCGGAGAGCTACGAGCAGTACTTC

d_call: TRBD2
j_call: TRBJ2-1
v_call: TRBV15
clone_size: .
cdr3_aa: CATSRSGGSNEQFF
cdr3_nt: TGTGCCACCAGCCGTAGCGGGGGGTCAAATGAGCAGTTCTTC

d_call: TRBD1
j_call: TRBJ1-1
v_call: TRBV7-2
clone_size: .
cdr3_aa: CASSETGGMDEAFF
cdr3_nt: TGTGCCAGCAGTGAGACAGGGGGCATGGATGAAGCTTTCTTT

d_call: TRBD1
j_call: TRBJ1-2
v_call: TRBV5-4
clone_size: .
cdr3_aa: CASSLAGSQGIGYGYTF
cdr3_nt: TGTGCCAGCAGCTTGGCGGGATCACAGGGGATAGGCTATGGCTACACCTTC

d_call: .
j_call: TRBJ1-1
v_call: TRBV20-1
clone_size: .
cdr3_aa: CSARSDSKAFF
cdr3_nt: TGCAGTGCTAGATCCGACTCGAAAGCTTTCTTT